Given below is one TCR beta chain in context. Its antigen specificity is not known. No base-level quality is on record; no much larger clone is a single base apart. This sample was included in a study of blood T cell repertoires in COVID-19 (dated by TCRdb to about 2020). In terms of the full investigation: Samples from collaborators originated in the United States, Italy and Spain and spanned both the acute and convalescent phases of COVID-19. The material from the prospective study consisted of cDNA or gDNA derived from T cells, B-cell-depleted T cells, or PBMCs. Deeply sampled blood TCRbeta repertoires from subjects exposed to, actively infected with, or recovered from COVID-19 were included in the dataset. The repertoires were released in a freely available public database intended as a resource for research on the immune response to SARS-CoV-2. Samples were obtained from the ongoing ImmuneRACE study (first 160 participants) and from 1,200 or so subjects provided by 6 global collaborators. Sample metadata almost always included a de-identified subject ID, COVID-19 status, age in years and sex. Where available, HLA class I and class II types were obtained from metadata supplied by the sample provider rather than from assay-based typing.

Here is what the overall study found, with its caveats: The amount of clinical and demographic metadata varied by source and participant and was provided uncurated.

The germline V and J ends show losses of 5 bases and 0 bases respectively, and no gene match explains 3 bases of the junction. Inclusive of the bounding cysteine and phenylalanine, the CDR3 is 14 residues long. Only CDR3 DNA is held: 42 bases, read in frame from base 1. Taken from the germline V gene, the CDR1 and CDR2 loops are SQVTM and ANQGSEA. TCRbeta CDR3 regions were amplified from genomic DNA using the immunoSEQ Assay, a bias-controlled multiplex PCR. Regarding the original processing steps: Within the assay, amplification of reference gene primers was used to estimate how many nucleated cells each sample contained. To quantify the absolute abundance of each unique TCRbeta CDR3 rearrangement, sequence reads were collapsed and filtered. For each sample, productive Simpson clonality was calculated as the square root of Simpson's diversity index over productive rearrangements. The immuneACCESS repertoire file appears here via TCRdb, limited to in-frame rearrangements. These files lack a portion of the clones; in checked studies, under half of the deficit traces to unresolved V genes, and the cause of the others is not known. V and J calls plus clone size are reproduced from that table; the DNA served to infer D and trimming. In this sample the table shows a few hundred thousand clones, about 87% of which occur a single time. In total, the top ten clones hold over 0.95% of the sample.

Enrolling through a virtual design, the prospective study's participants ranged in age from roughly 18 to 89 years and lived across around 25 United States geographic areas. To assign participants to cohorts, the prospective study relied on clinical history that participants themselves reported in a screening survey and a study questionnaire. Recovered participants in ImmuneRACE Cohort 3 were defined as having two consecutive negative NP/OP PCR tests, clearance from a healthcare professional, or resolution of symptoms. In the prospective study, mobile phlebotomists collected whole blood, serum and a nasopharyngeal or oropharyngeal swab from each participant. Participants in the prospective study had the option to provide additional blood draws and questionnaires over an approximately 2-month period. Before DNA extraction, prospective study blood samples were shipped either frozen or at room temperature.

Sequencing input: PBMCs or T cells enriched from blood (not recorded which). Recombination connected TRBV29-1 to TRBJ2-1; 8 nucleotides in the junction match TRBD2. The receptor was derived from a man aged 25 to 40 who had recovered from COVID-19. The CDR3 loop reads CSVKSGSSYNEQFF. The nucleotides are TGCAGCGTTAAAAGCGGGAGCTCCTACAATGAGCAGTTCTTC.